This TCR beta chain came from a study of OX40 agonist ivuxolimab in advanced cancers. Findings of the study overall: CD4+ and CD8+ blood T cells expanded clonally by week 6 at 0.1 to 3.0 mg/kg. The average count of expanded clones was higher among CD8+ T cells than among CD4+.

With respect to this clone: Its cognate antigen is unknown.

The CDR3 runs to 16 residues. Germline CDR1 reads SGDLS; CDR2 reads YYNGEE. V lost 3 bases and J 6 bases, leaving 19 bases between the germline ends. Some clones are missing from TCRdb's copy, which holds only in-frame ones; the method was immunoSEQ multiplex PCR. The table has some 74,000 clones, about 87% seen once. Sequenced here: CD4+ or CD8+ T cells sorted from blood, sampled in a trial of the OX40 agonist ivuxolimab. The source of this sequence is an adult with an advanced solid tumor such as melanoma, head and neck, liver or kidney cancer. This chain links TRBV9 with TRBJ1-3; D is possibly TRBD1 (5 bases). CDR3 in amino acids: CASSADPSGRSNTIYF. CDR3 in DNA: TGTGCCAGCAGCGCCGACCCCTCAGGGAGGTCAAACACCATATATTTT.